This entry lists 18 T cell receptor beta chains sequenced from one sample in a study of blood T cells in healthy people across ages. A second PCR, run for about 7 to 11 cycles, used a sample-barcoded 5' primer plus a J-beta primer mix. Using its own MiXCR run on the 5' RACE reads, TCRdb lists one record per CDR3 protein. This sample carries over a million distinct CDR3 sequences, more than 35% of them seen once, and the ten largest clones take approximately 17%. Sequencing was performed on blood. The origin of the receptors is a woman aged 55-70 years in good health.

The chain has TRBV6-1 and TRBJ2-7, with 9 positions matching TRBD1. Trimming at V came to 3 bases and at J to 4 bases, leaving 4 bases not matched to a gene. Germline loops: CDR1 MNHNS, CDR2 SASEGT. The CDR3 loop spans 14 amino acids. CDR3 protein: CASSEGTGWYEQYF. The CDR3, as DNA: TGTGCCAGCAGTGAGGGGACAGGGTGGTACGAGCAGTACTTC.

Worth noting for this clonotype: A read error may explain this, as a much larger clone is one base away. The J gene is TRBJ2-7, the V gene TRBV20-1; the D gene is possibly TRBD2 (6 bases). CDR3 length: 12 residues. The V gene lost 2 bases and the J gene lost 5 bases, with 10 bases spanning the gap. CDR1 is DFQATT and CDR2 is SNEGSKA in the germline V gene (reference sequence). The CDR3 sequence: CSARRGTHEQYF. CDR3 DNA sequence: TGCAGTGCTAGACGGGGGACCCACGAGCAGTACTTC.

The chain has TRBV5-1 and TRBJ1-2; D not certain. Germline CDR1 is SGHRS and CDR2 is YFSETQ. The CDR3 covers 15 residues. Trimming removed 0 bases from V and 4 bases from J, with 13 bases in between. The CDR3 DNA sequence: TGCGCCAGCAGCTTGGGTGGAGGGATGAGCTATGGCTACACCTTC. It specifies CASSLGGGMSYGYTF. The entire variable domain, with the rest obtained from reference TRBV5-1 and TRBJ1-2, is as follows: KAGVTQTPRYLIKTRGQQVTLSCSPISGHRSVSWYQQTPGQGLQFLFEYFSETQRNKGNFPGRFSGRQFSNSRSEMNVSTLELGDSALYLCASSLGGGMSYGYTFGSGTRLTVV.

The V and J genes are TRBV27 and TRBJ1-5; weak D call: TRBD1 (5 bases). Germline values: CDR1 MNHEY, CDR2 SMNVEV (reference sequence). The V and J ends lost 4 bases and 3 bases respectively, with 13 bases between them. The CDR3 is made up of 15 amino acids. The CDR3 DNA is TGTGCCAGCAGTTACCAGGGTTCCTACAATCAGCCCCAGCATTTT. Translated: CASSYQGSYNQPQHF.

This clonotype occurred a few times. The J gene is TRBJ2-5, the V gene TRBV12-3 or TRBV12-4, with TRBD2 matching over 11 bases. Trimming removed 5 bases from V and 6 bases from J; junction bases left unmatched: 8. CDR3 length: 15 residues. The DNA for the CDR3 is TGTGCCAGCAGTCTACTAGCGGGAGCCGGTCAGACCCAGTACTTC. Residues: CASSLLAGAGQTQYF.

The J gene is TRBJ2-4, the V gene TRBV5-1; TRBD2 agrees at 13 bases. The assigned J gene may be wrong: the sequence end matches TRBJ2-7 better. CDR3 length: 16 residues. CDR1 SGHRS and CDR2 YFSETQ come from the germline V gene. The CDR3 DNA is TGCGCCAGCAGCGAGGGACTAGCGGGACAGGGATACGAGCAGTACTTC. It translates to CASSEGLAGQGYEQYF.

The chain links TRBV6-1 to TRBJ1-5, with D maybe TRBD1 (5 bases). Germline V CDR1 and CDR2: MNHNS, SASEGT. The CDR3 covers 15 residues. The V end lost 3 bases, the J end lost 5 bases, and 14 bases lay between the germline ends. DNA of the CDR3: TGTGCCAGCAGTGACAGGGAGGATCCCTATCAGCCCCAGCATTTT. Amino acids: CASSDREDPYQPQHF.

The J gene is TRBJ2-5, the V gene TRBV20-1, with D perhaps TRBD1 (5 bases). Per germline, CDR1 DFQATT and CDR2 SNEGSKA (reference sequence). The CDR3 runs 12 residues. The CDR3 coding sequence is TGCAGCCTATCAGGTGGGGCGGAGACCCAGTACTTC. Protein: CSLSGGAETQYF.

The gene calls are TRBV2 and TRBJ2-1; D perhaps matches TRBD2 (10 bases). The CDR3 has 19 amino acids. CDR1 and CDR2 (germline): SNHLY, FYNNEI. Between the trimmed V and J ends, which lost 7 bases and 2 bases, there was a span of 27 bases. The CDR3 protein is CASTLQGASGGRTYNEQFF. In DNA, the CDR3 is TGTGCCAGCACCTTACAGGGGGCTAGCGGGGGAAGAACCTACAATGAGCAGTTCTTC.

The V gene is TRBV20-1, the J gene TRBJ2-7; 9 bases map to TRBD1. CDR1 and CDR2 from the germline V gene are DFQATT and SNEGSKA (reference sequence). After removal of 5 bases from V and 3 bases from J, the junction contained 8 bases not matched to a gene. This CDR3 has 14 amino acids. The DNA for the CDR3 is TGCAGTGCTGGCGGGACAGGGTCCATCTACGAGCAGTACTTC. Protein: CSAGGTGSIYEQYF.

This clonotype was detected a few times. One end of the junction does not line up with germline, which may come from a read error. V is TRBV7-9 and J is TRBJ2-3; weak D call: TRBD1 (6 bases). The germline CDR1 and CDR2 sequences are SEHNR and FQNEAQ (reference sequence). The length of the CDR3 is 14 residues. The CDR3 coding sequence is TGTACCAGCAGCTCCGGACAGTACACAGATACGCAGTATTTT. Encoded protein: CTSSSGQYTDTQYF.

This clonotype was observed once. This chain joins TRBV27 and TRBJ2-1; D is perhaps TRBD2 (5 bases). The CDR3 length is 13 residues. The germline gives CDR1 MNHEY, CDR2 SMNVEV (reference sequence). Trimming removed 6 bases from V and 5 bases from J, with 11 bases in between. The CDR3 loop reads CASRTGYDNEQFF. CDR3 nucleotide sequence: TGTGCCAGCAGAACGGGATACGACAATGAGCAGTTCTTC.

This sequence joins TRBV7-2 and TRBJ1-4; no clear D. Per the germline V gene, CDR1 is SGHTA and CDR2 is FQGNSA. The ends were cut back, 5 bases at V and 7 bases at J, with 14 bases in the middle. The CDR3 length is 14 residues. The CDR3 sequence: CASSTHDRGEKLFF. DNA of the CDR3: TGTGCCAGCAGCACCCATGATCGCGGTGAAAAACTGTTTTTT.

The chain combines TRBV6-5 with TRBJ2-7; D is perhaps TRBD1 (6 bases). V was clipped by 10 bases and J by 2 bases, with 15 bases between them. Germline CDR1 MNHEY, CDR2 SVGAGI. The CDR3 loop spans 13 amino acids. This CDR3 is CATLGDTTYEQYF. CDR3 in DNA: TGTGCCACCCTCGGGGACACTACCTACGAGCAGTACTTC.

This clonotype has a handful of counts. As DNA, the CDR3 is TGCAGCGTTGAACCGGGACGCACAGATACGCAGTATTTT. This encodes CSVEPGRTDTQYF. The gene calls are TRBV29-1 and TRBJ2-3, with D perhaps matching TRBD1 or TRBD2 (5 bases each). Germline V lookup: CDR1 SQVTM, CDR2 ANQGSEA. V was cut by 2 bases and J by 1 base, with 7 bases left in between. This CDR3 has 13 residues.

As to this clonotype: This may stem from a read error, because a much larger clone lies one nucleotide away. The V call is TRBV27, the J call TRBJ2-7; the D call may be TRBD1 or TRBD2 (5 bases each). The CDR3 loop spans 16 amino acids. The V end was cut by 5 bases, the J end by 5 bases, with 22 bases between. CDR1 is MNHEY, CDR2 SMNVEV, per germline (reference sequence). The CDR3 region is CASSRSRGEGPHEQYF. As DNA, the CDR3 is TGTGCCAGCAGTCGCTCAAGGGGAGAGGGCCCCCACGAGCAGTACTTC.

This chain joins TRBV5-1 and TRBJ2-1; 7 bases map to TRBD2. The ends lost 4 bases at V and 10 bases at J; junction bases unmatched: 8. CDR1 and CDR2 from the germline V gene are SGHRS and YFSETQ. This CDR3 has 13 amino acids. CDR3 nucleotide sequence: TGCGCCAGCAGCCTCCACCAACTAGCGGAGCAGTTCTTC. It yields the protein CASSLHQLAEQFF.

A remark on this clonotype: One end of the junction fails to match germline, which may point to a read error. The chain uses TRBV10-3 and TRBJ2-7; 9 bases match TRBD2. Germline CDR1 and CDR2: ENHRY and SYGVKD. The CDR3 contains 17 residues. The DNA of the CDR3 is TGTGCCATCAGCGAGTCCCGGATGGGACTAGCATCAGAGACCGAGTACTTC. Translation: CAISESRMGLASETEYF.